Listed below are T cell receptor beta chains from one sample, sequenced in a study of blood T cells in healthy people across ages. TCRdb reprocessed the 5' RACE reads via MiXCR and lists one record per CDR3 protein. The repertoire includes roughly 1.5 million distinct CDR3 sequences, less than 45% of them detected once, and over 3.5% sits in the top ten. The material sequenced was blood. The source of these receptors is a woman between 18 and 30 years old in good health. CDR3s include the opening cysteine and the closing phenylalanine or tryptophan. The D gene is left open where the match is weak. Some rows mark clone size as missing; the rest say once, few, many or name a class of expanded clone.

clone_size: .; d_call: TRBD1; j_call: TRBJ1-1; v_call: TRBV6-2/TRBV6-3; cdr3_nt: TGTGCCAGCAGTAACCGGGACAGCACTGAAGCTTTCTTT; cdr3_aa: CASSNRDSTEAFF
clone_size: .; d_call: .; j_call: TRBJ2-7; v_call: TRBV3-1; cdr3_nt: TGTGCCAGCAGCCAAGGGATTGGTTCATACGAGCAGTACTTC; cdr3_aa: CASSQGIGSYEQYF
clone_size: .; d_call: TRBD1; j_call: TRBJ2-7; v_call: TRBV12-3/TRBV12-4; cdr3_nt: TGTGCCAGCAGTAGGTCCCGGGACAGGGATCTCTACAATGAGCAGTACTTC; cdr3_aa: CASSRSRDRDLYNEQYF
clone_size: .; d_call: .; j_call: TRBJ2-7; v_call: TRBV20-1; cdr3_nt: TGCAGTGCTCCCGACCCGGCCACAGGCTACAATGAGCAGTACTTC; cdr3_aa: CSAPDPATGYNEQYF
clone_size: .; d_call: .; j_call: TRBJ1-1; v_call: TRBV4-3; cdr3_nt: TGCGCCAGCAGCCAAGATACACAGAACACTGAAGCTTTCTTT; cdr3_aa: CASSQDTQNTEAFF
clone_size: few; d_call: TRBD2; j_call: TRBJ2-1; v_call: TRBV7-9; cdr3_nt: TGTGCCAGCACCTCCGGGACTAGTCACAATGAGCAGTTCTTC; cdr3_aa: CASTSGTSHNEQFF
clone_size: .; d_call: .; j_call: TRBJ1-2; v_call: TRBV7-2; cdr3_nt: TGTGCCAGCAGCCCAGGGCCAGGAGGGAGCTATGGCTACACCTTC; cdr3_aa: CASSPGPGGSYGYTF
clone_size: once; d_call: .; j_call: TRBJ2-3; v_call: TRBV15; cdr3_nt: TGTGCCACCAGCAGAGATCGCAGGGGAGATACGCAGTATTTT; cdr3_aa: CATSRDRRGDTQYF
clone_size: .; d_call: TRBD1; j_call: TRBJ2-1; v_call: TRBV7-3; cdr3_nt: TGTGCCAGCAGCCTACTAGGACAGGGGCGGTCCAATGAGCAGTTCTTC; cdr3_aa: CASSLLGQGRSNEQFF
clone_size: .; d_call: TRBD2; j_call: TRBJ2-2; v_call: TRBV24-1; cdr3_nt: TGTGCCACCAGTGATTTTTCGGGACGGGGGGACACCGGGGAGCTGTTTTTT; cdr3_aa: CATSDFSGRGDTGELFF
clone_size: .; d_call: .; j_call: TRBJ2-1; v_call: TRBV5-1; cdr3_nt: TGCGCCAGCAGCCCAACTAGCCCGCAATACAATGAGCAGTTCTTC; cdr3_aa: CASSPTSPQYNEQFF
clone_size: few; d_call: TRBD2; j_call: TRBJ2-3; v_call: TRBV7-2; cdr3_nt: TGTGCCAGCAGCTTAGTGGCGGGGGGAGTTGATACGCAGTATTTT; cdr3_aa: CASSLVAGGVDTQYF
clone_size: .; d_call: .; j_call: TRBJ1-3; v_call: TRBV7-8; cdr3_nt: TGTGCCAGCAGCTTAATAAGTCCTGGAAACACCATATATTTT; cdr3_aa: CASSLISPGNTIYF
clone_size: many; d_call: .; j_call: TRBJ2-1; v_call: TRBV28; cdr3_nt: TGTGCCAGCAGCCTCTCCTACAATGAGCAGTTCTTC; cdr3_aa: CASSLSYNEQFF
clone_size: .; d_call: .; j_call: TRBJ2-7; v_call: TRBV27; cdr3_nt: TGTGCCAGCAGTGTGGGGGTCTCCTACGGGCAGTACTTC; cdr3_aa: CASSVGVSYGQYF
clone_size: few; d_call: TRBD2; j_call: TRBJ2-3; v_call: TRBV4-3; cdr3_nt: TGCGCCAGCAGCCAGTCGGGGCTAGCGGGGACCACAGATACGCAGTATTTT; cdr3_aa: CASSQSGLAGTTDTQYF
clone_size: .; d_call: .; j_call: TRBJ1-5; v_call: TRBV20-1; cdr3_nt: TGCAGTGCTAGAGACCCCCGATCCTCGGGCAATCAGCCCCAGCATTTT; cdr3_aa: CSARDPRSSGNQPQHF
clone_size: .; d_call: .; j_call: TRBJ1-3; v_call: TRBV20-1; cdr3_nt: TGCAGTGCTAGGGCAGCTCCGAGCTCTGGAAACACCATATATTTT; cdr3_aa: CSARAAPSSGNTIYF
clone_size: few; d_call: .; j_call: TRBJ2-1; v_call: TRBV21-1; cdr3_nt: TGTGCCAGCAGATTCGGGACTAGCGGGGGAGCTTCCTACAATGAGCAGTTCTTC; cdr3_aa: CASRFGTSGGASYNEQFF
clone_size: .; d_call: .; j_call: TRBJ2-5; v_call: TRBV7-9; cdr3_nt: TGTGCCAGCAGCTCCCATGTGATGGCCCAGTACTTC; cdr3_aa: CASSSHVMAQYF
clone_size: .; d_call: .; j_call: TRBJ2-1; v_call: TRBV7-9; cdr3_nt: TGTGCCAGCAGCCCCCAGTGGGCTAGCCGCAATGAGCAGTTCTTC; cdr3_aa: CASSPQWASRNEQFF
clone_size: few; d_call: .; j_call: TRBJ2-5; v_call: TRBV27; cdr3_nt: TGTGCCAGCAGTTCCGGGAAAGCTTGGGGAAAAGGGACCCAGTACTTC; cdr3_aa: CASSSGKAWGKGTQYF
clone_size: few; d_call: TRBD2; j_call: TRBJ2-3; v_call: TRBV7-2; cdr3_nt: TGTGCCAGCAGTCTAGCGGCTAGCGGGAGGGTTGCAGATACGCAGTATTTT; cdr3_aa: CASSLAASGRVADTQYF
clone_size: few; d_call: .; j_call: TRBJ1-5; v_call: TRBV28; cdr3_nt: TGTGCCAGCGGCCGGGATCTGAATCAGCCCCAGCATTTT; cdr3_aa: CASGRDLNQPQHF
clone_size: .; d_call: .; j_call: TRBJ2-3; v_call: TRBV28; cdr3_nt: TGTGCCAGCAGTTTTAGAGGGGAGGCGCGTCCGGATACGCAGTATTTT; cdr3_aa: CASSFRGEARPDTQYF
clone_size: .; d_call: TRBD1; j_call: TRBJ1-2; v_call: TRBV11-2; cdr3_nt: TGTGCCAGCAGCGAGGGGACAGGGTATGATAACTATGGCTACACCTTC; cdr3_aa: CASSEGTGYDNYGYTF
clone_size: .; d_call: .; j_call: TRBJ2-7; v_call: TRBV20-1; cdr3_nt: TGCAGTGCTAATGACAAGGGGGGCTACGAGCAGTACTTC; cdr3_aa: CSANDKGGYEQYF
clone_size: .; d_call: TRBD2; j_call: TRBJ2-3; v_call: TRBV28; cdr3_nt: TGTGCCAGCAGTATAGCTCTGCTAGCGGGAGCAGATACGCAGTATTTT; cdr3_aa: CASSIALLAGADTQYF
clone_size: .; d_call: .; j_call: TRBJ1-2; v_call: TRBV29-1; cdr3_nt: TGCAGCGTTGATTTTGGTGGGGGGGATGTCTATGGCTACACTTTC; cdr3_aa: CSVDFGGGDVYGYTF
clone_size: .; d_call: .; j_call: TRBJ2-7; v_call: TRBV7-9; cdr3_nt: TGTGCCAGCAGCTATTCAGGAGCGACCGAGCAGTACTTC; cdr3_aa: CASSYSGATEQYF
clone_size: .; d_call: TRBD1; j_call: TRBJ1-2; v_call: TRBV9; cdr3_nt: TGTGCCAGCAGCGTAGAGGCGGGCAGGGGGCTTCATGGCTACACCTTC; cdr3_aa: CASSVEAGRGLHGYTF
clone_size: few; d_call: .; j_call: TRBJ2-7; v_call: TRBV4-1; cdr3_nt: TGCGCCAGCAGCCAATCCGCAGACACTACCTACGAGCAGTACTTC; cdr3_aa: CASSQSADTTYEQYF
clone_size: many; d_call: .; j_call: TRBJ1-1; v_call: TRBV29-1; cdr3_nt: TGCAGCGTTGCCCCGGGTGGGGCCATGAACACTGAAGCTTTCTTT; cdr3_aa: CSVAPGGAMNTEAFF